A selection of T cell receptor beta chains follows, all from one sample in a study of vaccination and CD4 T cells after COVID-19. Their target antigens are unknown. TCRdb ran MiXCR on the PCR reads and lists one entry per CDR3 protein. This table has over 15,000 distinct CDR3 sequences, roughly two fifths appearing once. Sequencing was performed on CD4+ T cells from blood, cultured in vitro, taken about 7 months after SARS-CoV-2 vaccination. The receptors were sampled from a human donor who had recovered from COVID-19. Each CDR3 is given with its conserved first and last residue. D genes are given only for firm matches. A clone size is listed for some rows: how often the clone was seen (once, few, many), or a class if it is expanded.

clone size: .; V gene: TRBV20-1; J gene: TRBJ2-3; D gene: .; CDR3 protein: CSALRGWGHTDTQYF; CDR3 DNA: TGCAGTGCCCTTAGAGGATGGGGGCACACAGATACGCAGTATTTT
clone size: .; V gene: TRBV12-3/TRBV12-4; J gene: TRBJ1-6; D gene: TRBD1; CDR3 protein: CASSSGQGLNSPLHF; CDR3 DNA: TGTGCCAGCAGTTCGGGACAGGGCTTGAATTCACCCCTCCACTTT
clone size: few; V gene: TRBV6-1; J gene: TRBJ1-5; D gene: .; CDR3 protein: CASSEPLRHPGRPQHF; CDR3 DNA: TGTGCCAGCAGTGAACCCCTCCGGCACCCCGGGCGGCCCCAGCATTTT
clone size: few; V gene: TRBV6-1; J gene: TRBJ2-3; D gene: .; CDR3 protein: CASSVLRGSTDTQYF; CDR3 DNA: TGTGCCAGCAGTGTGTTGCGTGGTTCCACAGATACGCAGTATTTT
clone size: .; V gene: TRBV20-1; J gene: TRBJ2-3; D gene: TRBD1; CDR3 protein: CSARDPRSRQGVADTQYF; CDR3 DNA: TGCAGTGCTAGAGATCCACGCAGTAGGCAGGGGGTCGCAGATACGCAGTATTTT
clone size: .; V gene: TRBV15; J gene: TRBJ2-5; D gene: .; CDR3 protein: CATSRDFGGWEETQYF; CDR3 DNA: TGTGCCACCAGCAGAGACTTCGGGGGTTGGGAAGAGACCCAGTATTTC
clone size: few; V gene: TRBV11-3; J gene: TRBJ2-7; D gene: .; CDR3 protein: CASSLDLGTPPYEQYF; CDR3 DNA: TGTGCCAGCAGCTTAGATCTGGGGACTCCTCCCTACGAGCAGTACTTC
clone size: few; V gene: TRBV7-9; J gene: TRBJ2-7; D gene: .; CDR3 protein: CASSLNIPGGEQYF; CDR3 DNA: TGTGCCAGCAGCCTTAACATTCCAGGGGGGGAGCAGTACTTC
clone size: .; V gene: TRBV6-1; J gene: TRBJ1-6; D gene: .; CDR3 protein: CASKTSNNSPLHF; CDR3 DNA: TGTGCCAGCAAAACATCTAATAATTCACCCCTCCACTTT
clone size: .; V gene: TRBV6-5; J gene: TRBJ1-2; D gene: .; CDR3 protein: CASSYSNRISYGYTF; CDR3 DNA: TGTGCCAGCAGTTACTCGAACAGAATCAGCTATGGCTACACCTTC
clone size: .; V gene: TRBV7-3; J gene: TRBJ2-2; D gene: .; CDR3 protein: CASSYRVSGELFF; CDR3 DNA: TGTGCCAGCAGTTACAGGGTTTCCGGGGAGCTGTTTTTT